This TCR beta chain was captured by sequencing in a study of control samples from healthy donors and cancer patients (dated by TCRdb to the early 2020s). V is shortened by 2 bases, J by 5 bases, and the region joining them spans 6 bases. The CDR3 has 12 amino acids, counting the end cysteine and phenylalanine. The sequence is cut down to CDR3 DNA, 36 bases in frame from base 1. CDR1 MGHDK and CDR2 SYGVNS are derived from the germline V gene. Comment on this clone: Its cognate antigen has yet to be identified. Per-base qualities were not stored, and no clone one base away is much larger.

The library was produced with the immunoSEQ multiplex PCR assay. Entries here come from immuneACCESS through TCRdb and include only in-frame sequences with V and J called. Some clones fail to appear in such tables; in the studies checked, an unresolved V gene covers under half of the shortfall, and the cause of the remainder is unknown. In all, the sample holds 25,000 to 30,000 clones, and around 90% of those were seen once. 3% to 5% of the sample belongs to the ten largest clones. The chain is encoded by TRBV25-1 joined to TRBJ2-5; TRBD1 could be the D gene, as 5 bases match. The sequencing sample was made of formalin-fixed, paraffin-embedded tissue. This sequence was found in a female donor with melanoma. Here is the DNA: TGTGCCAGCAGTGAAGGGGCCGAGACCCAGTACTTC. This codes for CASSEGAETQYF.